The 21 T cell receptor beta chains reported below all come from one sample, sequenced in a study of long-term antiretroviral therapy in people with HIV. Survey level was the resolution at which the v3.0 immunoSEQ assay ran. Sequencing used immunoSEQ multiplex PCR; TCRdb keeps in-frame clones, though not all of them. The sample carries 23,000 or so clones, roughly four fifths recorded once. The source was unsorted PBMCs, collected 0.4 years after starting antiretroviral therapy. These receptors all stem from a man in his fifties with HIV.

Here the CDR3 reads CASSLGGLKNTIYF. CDR3 DNA: TGTGCCAGCAGCTTGGGAGGTTTAAAAAACACCATATATTTT. The chain recombines TRBV5-6 with TRBJ1-3; D not resolved. The germline V and J ends were trimmed by 0 bases and 6 bases, with 10 bases remaining between them. There are 14 residues in the CDR3. Germline CDR1 SGHDT, CDR2 YYEEEE.

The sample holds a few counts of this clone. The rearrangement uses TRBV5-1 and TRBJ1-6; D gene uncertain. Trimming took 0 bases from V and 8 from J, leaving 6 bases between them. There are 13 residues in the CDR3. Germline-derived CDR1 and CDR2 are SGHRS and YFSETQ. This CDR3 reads CASSLGGYSPLHF. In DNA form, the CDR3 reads TGCGCCAGCAGCTTGGGAGGCTATTCACCCCTCCACTTT.

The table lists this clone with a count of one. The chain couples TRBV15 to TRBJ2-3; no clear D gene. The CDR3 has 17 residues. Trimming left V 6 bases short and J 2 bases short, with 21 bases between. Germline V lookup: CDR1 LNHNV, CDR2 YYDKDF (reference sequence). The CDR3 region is CATSTNPGNYDTDTQYF. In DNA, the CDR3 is TGTGCCACCAGTACAAACCCCGGTAACTATGACACAGATACGCAGTATTTT.

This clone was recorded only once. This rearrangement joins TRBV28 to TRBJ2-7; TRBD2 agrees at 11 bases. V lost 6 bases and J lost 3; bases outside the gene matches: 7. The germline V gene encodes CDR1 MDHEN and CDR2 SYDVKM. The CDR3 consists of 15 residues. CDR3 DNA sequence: TGTGCCAGCAGGGGGAGACTAGCGGGGATCTACGAGCAGTACTTC. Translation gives CASRGRLAGIYEQYF.

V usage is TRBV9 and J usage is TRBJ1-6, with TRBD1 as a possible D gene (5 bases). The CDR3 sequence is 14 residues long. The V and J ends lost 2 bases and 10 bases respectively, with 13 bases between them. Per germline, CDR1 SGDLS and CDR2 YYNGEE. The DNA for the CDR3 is TGTGCCAGCAGCGTGGGGGGGGAGTCATCACCCCTCCACTTT. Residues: CASSVGGESSPLHF.

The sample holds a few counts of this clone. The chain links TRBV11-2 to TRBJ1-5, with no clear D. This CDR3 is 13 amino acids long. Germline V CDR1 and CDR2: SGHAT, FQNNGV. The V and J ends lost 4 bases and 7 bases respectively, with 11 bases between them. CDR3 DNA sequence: TGTGCCAGCAGCTATGACACTGAACAGCCCCAGCATTTT. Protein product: CASSYDTEQPQHF.

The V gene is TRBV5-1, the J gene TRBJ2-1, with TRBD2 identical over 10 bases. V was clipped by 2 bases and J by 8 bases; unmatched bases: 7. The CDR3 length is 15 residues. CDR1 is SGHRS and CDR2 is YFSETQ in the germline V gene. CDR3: CASSFAPGTSDEQFF. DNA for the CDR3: TGCGCCAGCAGCTTCGCTCCCGGGACTAGCGATGAGCAGTTCTTC.

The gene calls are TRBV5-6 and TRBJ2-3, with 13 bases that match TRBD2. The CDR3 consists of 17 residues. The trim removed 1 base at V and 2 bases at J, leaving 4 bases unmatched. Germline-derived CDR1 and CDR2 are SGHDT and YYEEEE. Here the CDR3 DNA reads TGTGCCAGCAGCTTGCCCGGACTAGCGGGGGACACAGATACGCAGTATTTT. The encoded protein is CASSLPGLAGDTDTQYF. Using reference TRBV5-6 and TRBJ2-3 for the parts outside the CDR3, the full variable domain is DAGVTQSPTHLIKTRGQQVTLRCSPKSGHDTVSWYQQALGQGPQFIFQYYEEEERQRGNFPDRFSGHQFPNYSSELNVNALLLGDSALYLCASSLPGLAGDTDTQYFGPGTRLTVL.

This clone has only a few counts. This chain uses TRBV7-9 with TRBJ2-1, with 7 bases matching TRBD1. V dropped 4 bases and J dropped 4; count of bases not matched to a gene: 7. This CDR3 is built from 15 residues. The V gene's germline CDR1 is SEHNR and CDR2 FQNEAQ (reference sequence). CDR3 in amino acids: CASSSTADRYNEQFF. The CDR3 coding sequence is TGTGCCAGCAGCTCTACCGCGGACAGGTACAATGAGCAGTTCTTC.

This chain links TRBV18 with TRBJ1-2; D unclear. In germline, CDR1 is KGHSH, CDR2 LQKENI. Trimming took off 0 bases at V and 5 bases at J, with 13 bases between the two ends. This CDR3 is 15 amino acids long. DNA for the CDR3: TGTGCCAGCTCACCACCGTCCGTTTACCGATATGGCTACACCTTC. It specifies CASSPPSVYRYGYTF.

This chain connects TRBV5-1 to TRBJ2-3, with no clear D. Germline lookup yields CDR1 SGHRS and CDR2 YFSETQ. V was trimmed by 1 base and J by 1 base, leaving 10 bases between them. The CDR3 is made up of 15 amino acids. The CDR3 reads CASSLYSDGTDTQYF. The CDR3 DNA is TGCGCCAGCAGCTTGTATTCGGACGGCACAGATACGCAGTATTTT.

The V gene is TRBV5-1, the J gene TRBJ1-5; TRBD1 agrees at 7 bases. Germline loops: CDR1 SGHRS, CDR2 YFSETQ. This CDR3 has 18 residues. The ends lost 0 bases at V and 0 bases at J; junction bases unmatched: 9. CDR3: CASSLVTQGVVSNQPQHF. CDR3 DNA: TGCGCCAGCAGCTTGGTAACTCAGGGGGTCGTTAGCAATCAGCCCCAGCATTTT.

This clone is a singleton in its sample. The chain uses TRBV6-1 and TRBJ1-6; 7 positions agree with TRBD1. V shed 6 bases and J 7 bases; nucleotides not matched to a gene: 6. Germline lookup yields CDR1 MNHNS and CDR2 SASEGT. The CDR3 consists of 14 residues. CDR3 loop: CASSAGTDNSPLHF. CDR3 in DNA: TGTGCCAGCAGCGCAGGGACAGACAATTCACCCCTCCACTTT.

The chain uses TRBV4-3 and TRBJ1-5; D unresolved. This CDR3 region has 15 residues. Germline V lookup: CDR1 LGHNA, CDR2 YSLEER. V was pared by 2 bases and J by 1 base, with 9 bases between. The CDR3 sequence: CASSQRAASNQPQHF. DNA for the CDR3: TGCGCCAGCAGCCAAAGGGCGGCGAGCAATCAGCCCCAGCATTTT.

CDR3 sequence: CASSTPGQHEKLFF. Here the CDR3 DNA reads TGTGCCAGCAGCACCCCGGGACAGCATGAAAAACTGTTTTTT. This chain uses TRBV7-1 with TRBJ1-4; TRBD1 aligns across 7 bases. TRBV7-1 is sorted into the ORF group, with uncertain function. The CDR3 is 14 residues long. V trimming: 5 bases; J trimming: 6 bases; junction bases outside the gene matches: 6.

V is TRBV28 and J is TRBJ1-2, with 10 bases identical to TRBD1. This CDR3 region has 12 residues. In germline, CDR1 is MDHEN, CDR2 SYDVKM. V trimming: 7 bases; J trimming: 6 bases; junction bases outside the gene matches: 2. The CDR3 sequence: CASIGTGDGYTF. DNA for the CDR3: TGTGCCAGCATCGGGACAGGGGATGGCTACACCTTC.

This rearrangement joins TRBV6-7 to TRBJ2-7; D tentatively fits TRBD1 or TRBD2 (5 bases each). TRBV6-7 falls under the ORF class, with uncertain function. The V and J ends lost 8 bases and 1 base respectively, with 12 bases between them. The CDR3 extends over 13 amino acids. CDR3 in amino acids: CASGWDQSYEQYF. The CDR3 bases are TGTGCCAGCGGATGGGACCAATCCTACGAGCAGTACTTC.

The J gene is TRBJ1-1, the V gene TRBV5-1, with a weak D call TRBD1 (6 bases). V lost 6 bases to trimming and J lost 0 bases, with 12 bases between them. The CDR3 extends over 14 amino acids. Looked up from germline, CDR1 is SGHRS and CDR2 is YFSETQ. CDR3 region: CASTIDRMNTEAFF. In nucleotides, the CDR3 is TGCGCCAGCACGATAGACAGGATGAACACTGAAGCTTTCTTT.

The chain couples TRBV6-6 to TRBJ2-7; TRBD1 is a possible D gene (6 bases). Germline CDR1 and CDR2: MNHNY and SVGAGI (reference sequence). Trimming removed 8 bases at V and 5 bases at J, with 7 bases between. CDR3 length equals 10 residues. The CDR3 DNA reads TGTGCCAGCCGGGACAACGAGCAGTACTTC. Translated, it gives CASRDNEQYF.

CDR3 in amino acids: CASSYSMNTEAFF. The CDR3 DNA follows: TGTGCCAGCAGTTACAGCATGAACACTGAAGCTTTCTTT. The chain employs TRBV6-5 and TRBJ1-1; D not resolved. This CDR3 contains 13 residues. Germline V gene sequence: CDR1 MNHEY, CDR2 SVGAGI. Trimming took 2 bases from V and 0 from J, leaving 4 bases between them.

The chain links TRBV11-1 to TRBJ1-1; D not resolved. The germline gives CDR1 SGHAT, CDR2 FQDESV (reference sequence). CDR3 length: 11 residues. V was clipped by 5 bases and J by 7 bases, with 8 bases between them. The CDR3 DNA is TGTGCCAGCAGCCTCTCTGGTGAAGCTTTCTTT. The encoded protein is CASSLSGEAFF.